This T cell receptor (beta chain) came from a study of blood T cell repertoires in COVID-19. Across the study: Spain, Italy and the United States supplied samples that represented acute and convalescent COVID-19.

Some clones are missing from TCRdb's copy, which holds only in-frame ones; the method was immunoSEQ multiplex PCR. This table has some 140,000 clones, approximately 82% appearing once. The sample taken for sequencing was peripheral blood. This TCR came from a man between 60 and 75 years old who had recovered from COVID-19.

The chain's CDR3 is CASSFTGGQADTQYF. The CDR3 coding sequence is TGTGCCAGCAGCTTTACGGGGGGGCAGGCAGATACGCAGTATTTT. The V call is TRBV7-2, the J call TRBJ2-3; 8 positions agree with TRBD2. The CDR3 is made up of 15 amino acids. Per the germline V gene, CDR1 is SGHTA and CDR2 is FQGNSA. V was clipped by 3 bases and J by 4 bases; unmatched bases: 6. The full variable domain, rest sourced from reference TRBV7-2 and TRBJ2-3, is GAGVSQSPSNKVTEKGKDVELRCDPISGHTALYWYRQSLGQGLEFLIYFQGNSAPDKSGLPSDRFSAERTGGSVSTLTIQRTQQEDSAVYLCASSFTGGQADTQYFGPGTRLTVL.